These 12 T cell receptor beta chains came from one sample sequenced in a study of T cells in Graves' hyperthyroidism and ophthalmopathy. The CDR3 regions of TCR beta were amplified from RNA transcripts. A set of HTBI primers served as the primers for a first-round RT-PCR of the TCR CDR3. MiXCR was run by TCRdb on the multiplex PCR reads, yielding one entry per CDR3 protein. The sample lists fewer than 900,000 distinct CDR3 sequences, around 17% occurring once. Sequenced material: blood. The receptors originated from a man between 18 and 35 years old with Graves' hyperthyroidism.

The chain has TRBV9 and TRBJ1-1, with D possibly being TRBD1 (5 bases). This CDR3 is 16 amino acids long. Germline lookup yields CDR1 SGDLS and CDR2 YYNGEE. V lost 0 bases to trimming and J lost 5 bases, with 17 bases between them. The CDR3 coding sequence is TGTGCCAGCAGCGTAGGCGCTCGCAGCGGGGGGACTGAAGCTTTCTTT. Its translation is CASSVGARSGGTEAFF.

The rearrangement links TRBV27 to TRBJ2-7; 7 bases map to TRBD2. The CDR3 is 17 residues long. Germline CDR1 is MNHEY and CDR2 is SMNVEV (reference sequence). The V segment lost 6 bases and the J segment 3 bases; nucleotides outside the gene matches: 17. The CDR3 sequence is CASRLKLSRDYHYEQYF. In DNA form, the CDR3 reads TGTGCCAGCAGGCTAAAACTTTCACGGGACTATCACTACGAGCAGTACTTC.

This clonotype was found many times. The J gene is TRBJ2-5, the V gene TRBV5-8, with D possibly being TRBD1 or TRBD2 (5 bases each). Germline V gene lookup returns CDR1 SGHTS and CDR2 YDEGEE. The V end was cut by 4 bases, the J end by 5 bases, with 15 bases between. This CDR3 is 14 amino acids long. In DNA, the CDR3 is TGTGCCAGCAGCAAGTGGGGGAGTCGGGAGACCCAGTACTTC. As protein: CASSKWGSRETQYF.

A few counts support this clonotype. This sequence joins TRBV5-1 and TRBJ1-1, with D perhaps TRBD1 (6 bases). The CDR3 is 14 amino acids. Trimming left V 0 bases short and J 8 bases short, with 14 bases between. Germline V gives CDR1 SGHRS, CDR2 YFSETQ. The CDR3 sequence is CASSLVSGGGEAFF. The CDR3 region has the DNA TGCGCCAGCAGCTTGGTTAGCGGGGGCGGGGAAGCTTTCTTT.

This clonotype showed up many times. Here the CDR3 reads CASGTPEGVLNTEAFF. CDR3 coding DNA: TGTGCTAGTGGTACTCCCGAAGGCGTTCTGAACACTGAAGCTTTCTTT. The V call is TRBV12-5, the J call TRBJ1-1; the D is unclear. This CDR3 is built from 16 residues. CDR1 and CDR2 (germline): LGHNT, FRNRAP. V was cut by 5 bases and J by 0 bases, with 16 bases left in between.

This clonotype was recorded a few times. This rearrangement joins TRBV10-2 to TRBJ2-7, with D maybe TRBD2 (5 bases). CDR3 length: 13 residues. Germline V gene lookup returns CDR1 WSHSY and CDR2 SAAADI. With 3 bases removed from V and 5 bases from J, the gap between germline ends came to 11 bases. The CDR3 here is CASSDGVRDEQYF. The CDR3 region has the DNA TGCGCCAGCAGTGATGGGGTGAGGGACGAGCAGTACTTC.

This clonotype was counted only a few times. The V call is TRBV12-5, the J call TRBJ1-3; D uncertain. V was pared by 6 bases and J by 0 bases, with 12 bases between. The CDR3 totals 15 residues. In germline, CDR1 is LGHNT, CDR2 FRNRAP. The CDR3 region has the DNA TGTGCTAGTGGCCCTACGGACTTCTCTGGAAACACCATATATTTT. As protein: CASGPTDFSGNTIYF.

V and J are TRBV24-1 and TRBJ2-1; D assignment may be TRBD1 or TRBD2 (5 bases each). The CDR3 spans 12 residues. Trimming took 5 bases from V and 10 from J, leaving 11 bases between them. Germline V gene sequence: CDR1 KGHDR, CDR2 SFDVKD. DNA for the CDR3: TGTGCCACCAGTGCCCAGGGACGAGAGCAGTTCTTC. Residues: CATSAQGREQFF.

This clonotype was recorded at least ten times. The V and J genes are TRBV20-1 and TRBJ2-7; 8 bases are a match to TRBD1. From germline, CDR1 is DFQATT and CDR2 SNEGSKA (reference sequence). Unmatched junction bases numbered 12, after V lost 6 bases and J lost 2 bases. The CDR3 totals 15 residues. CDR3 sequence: CSALGTTGAAYEQYF. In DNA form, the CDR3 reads TGCAGTGCGTTGGGAACGACAGGGGCCGCCTACGAGCAGTACTTC.

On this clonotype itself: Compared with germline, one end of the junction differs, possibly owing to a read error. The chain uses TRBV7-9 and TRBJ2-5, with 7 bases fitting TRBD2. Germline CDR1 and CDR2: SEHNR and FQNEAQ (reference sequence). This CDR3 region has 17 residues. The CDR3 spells CASSPSPRASGQEAQYF. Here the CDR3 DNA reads TGTGCCAGCAGCCCGAGTCCCAGGGCTAGCGGCCAAGAGGCCCAGTACTTC.

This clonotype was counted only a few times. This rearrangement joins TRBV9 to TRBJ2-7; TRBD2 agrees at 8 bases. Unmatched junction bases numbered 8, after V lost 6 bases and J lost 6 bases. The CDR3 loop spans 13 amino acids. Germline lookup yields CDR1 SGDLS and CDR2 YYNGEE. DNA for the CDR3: TGTGCCAGCACGGGGGGGAGTGGTAGCGAGCAGTACTTC. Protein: CASTGGSGSEQYF. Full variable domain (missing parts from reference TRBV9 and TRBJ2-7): DSGVTQTPKHLITATGQRVTLRCSPRSGDLSVYWYQQSLDQGLQFLIQYYNGEERAKGNILERFSAQQFPDLHSELNLSSLELGDSALYFCASTGGSGSEQYFGPGTRLTVT.

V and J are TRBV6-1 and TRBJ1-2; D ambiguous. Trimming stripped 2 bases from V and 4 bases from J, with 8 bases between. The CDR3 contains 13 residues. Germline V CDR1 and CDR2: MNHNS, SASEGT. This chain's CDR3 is CASSESDFYGYTF. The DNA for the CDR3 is TGTGCCAGCAGTGAATCAGATTTCTATGGCTACACCTTC.